Presented here are 14 T cell receptor beta chains from one specimen sequenced in a study of blood T cell repertoires in COVID-19. Libraries were prepared by immunoSEQ multiplex PCR; TCRdb keeps only in-frame clonotypes and omits some of them. The sample yields tens of thousands of clones, about 90% seen once. Sample: peripheral blood. The receptors were gathered from a human donor with active COVID-19. The donor label of this sample is uncertain.

The V call is TRBV6-5, the J call TRBJ1-6, with D uncertain. The CDR3 is 14 residues long. CDR1 MNHEY and CDR2 SVGAGI come from the germline V gene. Trimming cost V 4 bases and J 2 bases, with 6 bases left between them. The CDR3 sequence: CASSSGTYNSPLHF. CDR3 bases: TGTGCCAGCAGTTCAGGCACCTATAATTCACCCCTCCACTTT.

The CDR3 spells CASSLVGNEKLFF. In DNA form, the CDR3 reads TGCGCCAGCAGCTTGGTCGGTAATGAAAAACTGTTTTTT. The V call is TRBV5-1, the J call TRBJ1-4; no reliable D call. The germline CDR1 and CDR2 sequences are SGHRS and YFSETQ. CDR3 length equals 13 residues. Between the trimmed V and J ends, which lost 0 bases and 4 bases, there was a span of 4 bases. Looking up the rest from reference TRBV5-1 and TRBJ1-4 gives the full variable domain: KAGVTQTPRYLIKTRGQQVTLSCSPISGHRSVSWYQQTPGQGLQFLFEYFSETQRNKGNFPGRFSGRQFSNSRSEMNVSTLELGDSALYLCASSLVGNEKLFFGSGTQLSVL.

J is TRBJ2-5 and V is TRBV9; TRBD2 matches 14 bases. The J segment lost 2 bases and the V segment lost 1 base, leaving 16 bases of the junction unmatched. CDR1 is SGDLS, CDR2 YYNGEE, per germline. The CDR3 totals 21 residues. The CDR3 DNA is TGTGCCAGCAGCGTAAGGGCTTCGACCGGGACTAGCGGGGGCATACAAGAGACCCAGTACTTC. Encoded protein: CASSVRASTGTSGGIQETQYF.

This chain joins TRBV27 and TRBJ1-2, with D tentatively TRBD1 (6 bases). Trimming cost V 4 bases and J 5 bases, with 17 bases left between them. The CDR3 has 15 amino acids. From germline, CDR1 is MNHEY and CDR2 SMNVEV (reference sequence). CDR3 loop: CASSSLGGGRYGYTF. The CDR3 nucleotides are TGTGCCAGCAGTTCCCTGGGTGGGGGCAGGTATGGCTACACCTTC.

The rearrangement links TRBV4-1 to TRBJ1-2; possibly TRBD1 for D (5 bases). Germline values: CDR1 MGHRA, CDR2 YSYEKL. The CDR3 is 15 residues long. The V end was cut by 0 bases, the J end by 4 bases, with 12 bases between. In DNA form, the CDR3 reads TGCGCCAGCAGCCAAGATCCAGGGAACGCCTATGGCTACACCTTC. Translation gives CASSQDPGNAYGYTF.

The chain carries TRBV7-8 and TRBJ2-1; D possibly corresponds to TRBD2 (6 bases). Trimming stripped 3 bases from V and 5 bases from J, with 14 bases between. Germline CDR1 and CDR2: SGHVS and FQNEAQ. The CDR3 is 15 amino acids. The CDR3 DNA reads TGTGCCAGCAGCTTTGGGCCATGGGGGGACAATGAGCAGTTCTTC. Residues: CASSFGPWGDNEQFF.

V gene TRBV15 combines with J gene TRBJ1-6; maybe TRBD1 (5 bases). Per the germline V gene, CDR1 is LNHNV and CDR2 is YYDKDF (reference sequence). The CDR3 contains 19 residues. The germline V and J ends were trimmed by 0 bases and 3 bases, with 18 bases remaining between them. Here the CDR3 reads CATSRDRVWGLNYNSPLHF. DNA of the CDR3: TGTGCCACCAGCAGAGATCGAGTATGGGGCCTTAACTATAATTCACCCCTCCACTTT.

The V gene is TRBV6-1, the J gene TRBJ2-7, with D possibly TRBD2 on 6 matching bases. The ends were cut back, 3 bases at V and 6 bases at J, with 9 bases in the middle. The CDR3 consists of 12 residues. CDR1 and CDR2 from the germline V gene are MNHNS and SASEGT. The CDR3 region is CASSETSSEQYF. CDR3 nucleotide sequence: TGTGCCAGCAGTGAGACTAGTTCCGAGCAGTACTTC.

For the CDR3, the DNA is TGTGCCAGCAGCTTACGGCTCCCCCAGGGGACCACAAACACTGAAGCTTTCTTT. Protein product: CASSLRLPQGTTNTEAFF. The V and J genes are TRBV11-2 and TRBJ1-1; D may be TRBD1 (6 bases). V was pared by 2 bases and J by 2 bases, with 21 bases between. Germline assignment: CDR1 SGHAT and CDR2 FQNNGV. The CDR3 spans 18 residues.

The V call is TRBV6-1, the J call TRBJ2-4, with 8 nucleotides matching TRBD1. This CDR3 has 16 residues. V lost 3 bases, J lost 10 bases, and 14 bases stayed unmatched. Germline loops: CDR1 MNHNS, CDR2 SASEGT. The chain's CDR3 is CASSETDRVATAIQYF. The CDR3 nucleotides are TGTGCCAGCAGTGAGACGGACAGGGTCGCCACCGCGATTCAGTACTTC.

Written as DNA, the CDR3 is TGTGCCAGCACCCGTATGGGAGCCCTGTATGGCTACACCTTC. This sequence encodes CASTRMGALYGYTF. The V call is TRBV28, the J call TRBJ1-2; D not certain. This CDR3 has 14 residues. The germline V gene has CDR1 MDHEN and CDR2 SYDVKM. V was clipped by 7 bases and J by 5 bases, with 17 bases between them.

The gene calls are TRBV9 and TRBJ2-2; D unresolved. The CDR3 is made up of 15 amino acids. Germline CDR1 is SGDLS and CDR2 is YYNGEE. Trimming removed 3 bases at V and 0 bases at J, with 9 bases between. This chain's CDR3 is CASSAGHANTGELFF. The DNA for the CDR3 is TGTGCCAGCAGCGCTGGGCACGCGAACACCGGGGAGCTGTTTTTT.

This chain joins TRBV5-1 and TRBJ2-2; 9 positions agree with TRBD1. Germline CDR1 is SGHRS and CDR2 is YFSETQ. After removal of 4 bases from V and 7 bases from J, the junction contained 5 bases not matched to a gene. This CDR3 is 14 amino acids long. The DNA for the CDR3 is TGCGCCAGCAGCCGGACAGGGGATCACGGGGAGCTGTTTTTT. The encoded protein is CASSRTGDHGELFF.

This CDR3 is CASTYRGNNTEAFF. Here the CDR3 DNA reads TGTGCCAGCACCTACAGGGGGAACAACACTGAAGCTTTCTTT. This chain connects TRBV6-6 to TRBJ1-1, with TRBD1 matching 8 bases. The J segment lost 2 bases and the V segment lost 7 bases, leaving 6 bases of the junction unmatched. This CDR3 spans 14 amino acids. Germline CDR1 MNHNY, CDR2 SVGAGI (reference sequence).